The clone carrying this T cell receptor beta chain was counted ten times or more. Antigen specificity is unknown. The CDR3 sequence is 14 residues long. Germline V gene data show CDR1 as MGHRA and CDR2 as YSYEKL. The V end was cut by 1 base, the J end by 2 bases, with 8 bases between. Primed by a sample-barcoded 5' primer and a J-beta primer mix, a second PCR proceeded for about 6 to 12 cycles. Paired-end reads containing CDR3 totaled no fewer than 3 million for each sample. TCRdb re-called the 5' RACE reads with MiXCR, one entry per CDR3 protein. The sample shows about 1,400,000 distinct CDR3 sequences, approximately 38% of them seen only once. This sample stems from a study of blood T cells in healthy people across ages. Overall study results and limits: Whereas aged donors had fewer naive CD4+ cells, long-lived donors had more of them and higher diversity.

It was approximately 10 milliliters of peripheral blood that were drawn from each donor. The sequencing sample was made of blood. The source of this sequence is a young woman in good health. The chain has TRBV4-1 and TRBJ1-2; D might be TRBD1 (5 bases). The CDR3 sequence is CASSQGEGNYGYTF. In DNA, the CDR3 is TGCGCCAGCAGCCAAGGGGAGGGGAACTATGGCTACACCTTC.